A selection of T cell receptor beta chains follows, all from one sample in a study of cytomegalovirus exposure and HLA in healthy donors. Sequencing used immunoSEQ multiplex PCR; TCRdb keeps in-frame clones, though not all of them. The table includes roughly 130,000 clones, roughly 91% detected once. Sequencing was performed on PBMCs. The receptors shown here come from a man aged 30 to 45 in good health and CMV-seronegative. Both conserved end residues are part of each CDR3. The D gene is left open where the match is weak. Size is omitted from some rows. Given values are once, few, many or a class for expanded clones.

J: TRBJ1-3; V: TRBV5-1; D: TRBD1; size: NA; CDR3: CASSKGTDGNTIYF; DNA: TGCGCCAGCAGCAAGGGGACAGATGGAAACACCATATATTTT
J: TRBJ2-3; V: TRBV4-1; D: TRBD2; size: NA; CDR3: CASSQADGGAADTQYF; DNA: TGCGCCAGCAGCCAAGCTGACGGGGGGGCCGCAGATACGCAGTATTTT
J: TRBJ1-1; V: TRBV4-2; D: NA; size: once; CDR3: CASSQEQGTEAFF; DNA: TGTGCCAGCAGCCAAGAACAGGGCACTGAAGCTTTCTTT
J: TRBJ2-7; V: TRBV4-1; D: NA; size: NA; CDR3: CASSQVEGFYEQYF; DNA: TGCGCCAGCAGCCAAGTGGAGGGGTTCTACGAGCAGTACTTC
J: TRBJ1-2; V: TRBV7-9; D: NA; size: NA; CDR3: CAIPQTDPNYGYTF; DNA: TGTGCCATTCCACAGACGGATCCTAACTATGGCTACACCTTC
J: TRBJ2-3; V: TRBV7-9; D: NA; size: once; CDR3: CASSPSRPGEVYTDTQYF; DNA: TGTGCCAGCAGCCCTTCACGGCCGGGTGAAGTATACACAGATACGCAGTATTTT
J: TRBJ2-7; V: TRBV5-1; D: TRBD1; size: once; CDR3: CASSLGTGHNEQYF; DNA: TGCGCCAGCAGCTTGGGGACAGGGCATAACGAGCAGTACTTC
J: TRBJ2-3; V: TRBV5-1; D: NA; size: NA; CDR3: CASSLTGRADTQYF; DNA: TGCGCCAGCAGCTTGACTGGGCGCGCGGATACGCAGTATTTT
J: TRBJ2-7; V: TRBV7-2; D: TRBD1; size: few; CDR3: CASSVQGNEQYF; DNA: TGTGCCAGCAGTGTACAGGGGAACGAGCAGTACTTC
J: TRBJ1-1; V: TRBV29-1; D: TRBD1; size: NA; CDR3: CSVTPQGANGLRKNTEAFF; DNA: TGCAGCGTTACCCCCCAGGGGGCGAATGGTTTACGGAAGAACACTGAAGCTTTCTTT
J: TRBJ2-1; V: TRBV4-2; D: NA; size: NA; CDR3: CASSPGGLDEQFF; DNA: TGTGCCAGCAGCCCGGGGGGCCTCGATGAGCAGTTCTTC
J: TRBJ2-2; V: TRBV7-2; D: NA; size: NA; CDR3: CASSLNSPRNTGELFF; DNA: TGTGCCAGCAGCTTAAATTCCCCCCGGAACACCGGGGAGCTGTTTTTT
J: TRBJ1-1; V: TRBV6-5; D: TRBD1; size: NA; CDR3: CASSRRQGSSRAFF; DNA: TGTGCCAGCAGCCGCCGACAGGGTAGTAGTAGAGCTTTCTTT
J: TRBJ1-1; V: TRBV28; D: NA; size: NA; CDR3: CASSLPPAGYSTEAFF; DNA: TGTGCCAGCAGTTTACCCCCGGCAGGGTATTCCACTGAAGCTTTCTTT
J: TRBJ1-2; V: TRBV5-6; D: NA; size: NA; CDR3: CASSLRQPNYGYTF; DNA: TGTGCCAGCAGCCTCCGACAGCCTAACTATGGCTACACCTTC
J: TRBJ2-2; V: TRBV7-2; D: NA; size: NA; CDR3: CASSLSGSTNTGELFF; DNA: TGTGCCAGCAGCTTATCAGGGTCCACGAACACCGGGGAGCTGTTTTTT
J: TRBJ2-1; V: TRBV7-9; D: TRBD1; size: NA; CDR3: CASSRDRENEQFF; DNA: TGTGCCAGCAGCCGAGACAGGGAGAATGAGCAGTTCTTC
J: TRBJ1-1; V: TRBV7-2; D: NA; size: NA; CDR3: CASSLGIPLEAFF; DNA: TGTGCCAGCAGCTTAGGTATCCCCCTCGAGGCTTTCTTT
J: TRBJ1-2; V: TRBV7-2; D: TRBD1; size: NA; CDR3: CASSSRRQGLYTF; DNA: TGTGCCAGCAGCTCCAGAAGACAGGGGTTGTACACCTTC
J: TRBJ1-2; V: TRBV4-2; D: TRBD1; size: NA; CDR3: CASSQVTGDGGYTF; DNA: TGTGCCAGCAGCCAAGTTACAGGGGATGGTGGCTACACCTTC
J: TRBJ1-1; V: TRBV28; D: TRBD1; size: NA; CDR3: CASSGPGTGKGEAFF; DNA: TGTGCCAGCAGTGGGCCTGGGACAGGGAAGGGTGAAGCTTTCTTT
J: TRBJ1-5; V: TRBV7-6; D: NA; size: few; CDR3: CASSLAADNQPQHF; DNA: TGTGCCAGCAGCTTAGCGGCAGACAATCAGCCCCAGCATTTT
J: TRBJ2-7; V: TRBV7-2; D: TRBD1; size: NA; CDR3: CASSFDRGSYEQYF; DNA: TGTGCCAGCAGCTTTGACAGGGGTTCCTACGAGCAGTACTTC
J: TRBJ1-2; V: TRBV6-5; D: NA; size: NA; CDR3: CASSATGGYTF; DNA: TGTGCCAGCAGTGCGACAGGTGGCTACACCTTC
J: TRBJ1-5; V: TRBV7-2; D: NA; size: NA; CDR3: CASSLGLGPQHF; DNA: TGTGCCAGCAGCTTAGGCCTAGGGCCCCAGCATTTT
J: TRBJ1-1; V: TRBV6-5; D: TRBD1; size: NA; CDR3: CASSLQGLNTEAFF; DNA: TGTGCCAGCAGCCTACAGGGGTTAAACACTGAAGCTTTCTTT
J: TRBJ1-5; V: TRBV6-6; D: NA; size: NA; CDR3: CASSYAGGSNQPQHF; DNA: TGTGCCAGCAGTTACGCGGGCGGAAGCAATCAGCCCCAGCATTTT
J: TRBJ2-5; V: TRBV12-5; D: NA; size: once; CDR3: CASAPGFQETQYF; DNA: TGTGCTAGTGCCCCAGGGTTCCAAGAGACCCAGTACTTC
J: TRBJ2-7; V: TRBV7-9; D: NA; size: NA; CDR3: CASSVSEGEQYF; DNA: TGTGCCAGCAGCGTTAGCGAGGGTGAGCAGTACTTC
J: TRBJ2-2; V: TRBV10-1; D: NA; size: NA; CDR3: CASNTGGRTGELFF; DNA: TGCGCCAGCAATACAGGCGGAAGGACCGGGGAGCTGTTTTTT
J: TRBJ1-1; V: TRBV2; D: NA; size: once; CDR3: CASSEYRGRTEAFF; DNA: TGTGCCAGCAGTGAGTATCGGGGTCGCACTGAAGCTTTCTTT
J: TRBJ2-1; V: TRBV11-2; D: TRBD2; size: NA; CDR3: CASSLVAGGLRNEQFF; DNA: TGTGCCAGCAGCTTAGTTGCGGGGGGGCTAAGGAATGAGCAGTTCTTC
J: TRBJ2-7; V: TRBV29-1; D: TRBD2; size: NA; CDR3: CSARGFGGEDEQYF; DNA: TGCAGCGCCCGAGGGTTTGGGGGGGAGGACGAGCAGTACTTC
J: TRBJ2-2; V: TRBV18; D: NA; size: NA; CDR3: CASSPPRGGTGELFF; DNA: TGTGCCAGCTCACCACCCAGGGGCGGCACCGGGGAGCTGTTTTTT
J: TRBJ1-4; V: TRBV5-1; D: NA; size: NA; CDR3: CASSLALATNEKLFF; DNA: TGCGCCAGCAGCTTGGCCCTTGCAACTAATGAAAAACTGTTTTTT
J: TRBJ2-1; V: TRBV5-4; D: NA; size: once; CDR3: CASSLLALYNEQFF; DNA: TGTGCCAGCAGCTTGTTAGCGCTTTACAATGAGCAGTTCTTC
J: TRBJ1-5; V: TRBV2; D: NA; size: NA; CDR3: CASNGFSNQPQHF; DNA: TGTGCCAGCAACGGGTTTAGCAATCAGCCCCAGCATTTT
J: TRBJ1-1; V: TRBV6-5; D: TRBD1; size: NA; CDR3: CASRPGQGPEAFF; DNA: TGTGCCAGCAGGCCCGGACAGGGGCCTGAAGCTTTCTTT
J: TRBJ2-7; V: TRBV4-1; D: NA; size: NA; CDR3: CASSQVQSYEQYF; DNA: TGCGCCAGCAGCCAAGTGCAGTCCTACGAGCAGTACTTC
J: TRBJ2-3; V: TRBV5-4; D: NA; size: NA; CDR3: CASSLPVGADTQYF; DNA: TGTGCCAGCAGCTTGCCAGTGGGCGCAGATACGCAGTATTTT
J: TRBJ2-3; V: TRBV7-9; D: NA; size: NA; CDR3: CASSFKVEADTQYF; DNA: TGTGCCAGCAGTTTCAAAGTAGAGGCAGATACGCAGTATTTT
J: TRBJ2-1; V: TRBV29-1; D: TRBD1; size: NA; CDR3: CSVEVRQGSSYNEQFF; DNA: TGCAGCGTTGAAGTTAGACAGGGGTCGTCCTACAATGAGCAGTTCTTC
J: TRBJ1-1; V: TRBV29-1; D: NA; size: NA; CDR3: CSVDPGSDEMNTEAFF; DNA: TGCAGCGTTGATCCGGGGTCCGACGAAATGAACACTGAAGCTTTCTTT
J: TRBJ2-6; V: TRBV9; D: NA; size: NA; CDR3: CASSPEGSGANVLTF; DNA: TGTGCCAGCAGCCCCGAGGGCTCTGGGGCCAACGTCCTGACTTTC